This T cell receptor beta chain was documented in a study of cytomegalovirus exposure and HLA in healthy donors listed by TCRdb under 2017. About the full investigation: The roughly 670 repertoires of the first cohort and the roughly 110 validation repertoires were produced on the same platform, according to a later analysis. The study combined high-throughput TCR immunosequencing, statistical association of individual TCRs with disease status, and machine learning to predict cytomegalovirus infection status. The aim of the study was to test whether cataloging public T cell receptors could identify signatures of past pathogen exposure. In addition to the first cohort of 650 to 750 subjects, a separate validation cohort of around 110 different subjects was used. Paper-wide results and their limitations: In vitro tests confirmed that three of the cytomegalovirus-associated TCR beta chains recognize cytomegalovirus antigens. It was suggested by the authors that the approach could potentially be generalized to other disease states and immunological phenotypes. A later analysis lacked HLA typing for the validation cohort, so it scored co-occurrence in that cohort across all 110 or so repertoires. Most TCR sequences were seen in very few donors, while some public TCRs were found in many individuals. Subsequent analysis determined that TCRs grouped into clusters in the first cohort also showed a tendency toward co-occurrence across the roughly 120 validation repertoires, and approximately 94% of cluster scores exceeded 0. In the study, some 160 TCR beta chains were listed as associated with cytomegalovirus. In both the original and validation cohorts, the classifier was reported to diagnose cytomegalovirus status with high specificity and sensitivity.

Spanning cysteine to phenylalanine, the CDR3 consists of 15 amino acids. Only the CDR3 portion is preserved as DNA: 45 bases, with reading frame beginning at the first base. CDR1 ENHRY and CDR2 SYGVKD were looked up in the germline V gene. V is cut back by 0 bases and J by 3 bases, with 4 bases in the junction unmatched. Libraries were made using the immunoSEQ multiplex PCR assay. As for the original processing: A statistical classification framework was developed to diagnose cytomegalovirus status using the catalog of TCR beta chain sequences. TCRdb limited this immuneACCESS table to in-frame rearrangements with V and J called. A share of clones is missing; checked studies link under half to unresolved V genes, and the rest is unexplained. The V and J calls and clone size come from that table; D and trimming were worked out from the DNA. The sample table records 68,000 or so clones; 91% of these occur just once. Around 3.2% of the sample is taken by the ten largest.

Note on this clone: No antigen is known for it. Base qualities are not at hand, and no much larger clone is one base apart.

The donors belonged to the validation cohort of approximately 130 subjects, which was separate from the roughly 700-subject first cohort. This chain is built from TRBV10-3 and TRBJ2-7; 8 bases in the middle match TRBD1. Sequencing was performed on PBMCs. This TCR came from a man aged 18 to 35 in good health and CMV-seronegative. Here is the DNA: TGTGCCATCAGTGAGTCAGGACAGGGCGTCTACGAGCAGTACTTC. Its product reads: CAISESGQGVYEQYF.